The sample holds a few counts of the clone carrying this T cell receptor beta chain. Its specificity is unknown. This entry belongs to a study of spatial heterogeneity in lung cancer. Study-level background: Where available, sequencing covered follow-up PBMC samples, taken at a median of approximately 2 years after resection. Detected beta-chain sequences consistently exceeded alpha-chain sequences.

Trimming left V 5 bases short and J 1 base short, with 12 bases between. The CDR3 runs 14 residues. The germline V gene has CDR1 SGHVS and CDR2 FNYEAQ. A single record per CDR3 protein comes from TCRdb applying MiXCR to the 5' RACE reads. This sample carries about 52,000 distinct CDR3 sequences, 6% to 8.5% of them seen once, and the ten largest clones take around 33%. Study conclusions and caveats: Ubiquitous expanded tumor TCRs surfaced in blood more at resection than they did at follow-up.

The time point was: blood at routine non-recurrence follow-up after resection. No cell sorting; template was whole RNA from tumor, lung tissue or PBMC. Sequenced here: PBMCs, sampled at follow-up. This chain connects TRBV7-6 to TRBJ2-7; unclear D gene. The clonotype was recovered from a female donor with early-stage non-small cell lung cancer. The CDR3 spells CASSALSSSYEQYF. The CDR3 DNA reads TGTGCCAGCAGCGCCCTAAGCTCGTCCTACGAGCAGTACTTC.